This T cell receptor (beta chain) was found in a study of T cell responses to AZD1222 COVID-19 vaccine. Pooled together were second doses at about 4 or about 12 weeks. The assay was immunoSEQ multiplex PCR, and TCRdb's table has in-frame clones only and misses some. The table shows approximately 100,000 clones, with around 90% occurring only once. Only a few counts were recorded for this clone. Its specificity is not known. Trimming stripped 4 bases from V and 8 bases from J, with 16 bases between. Germline loops: CDR1 SGHAT, CDR2 FQDESV (reference sequence). The CDR3 length is 14 residues. Broader study findings: Sampling that yielded the repertoires occurred only after the peak T cell response. Reportedly, nearly half of unique spike TCRs recognized epitopes outside B.1.351/B.1.1.7 mutations.

Sample: peripheral blood, taken 28 days after the second AZD1222 dose. This sequence was found in an adult who received the AZD1222 COVID-19 vaccine. The chain carries TRBV11-1 and TRBJ2-3, with a weak D call TRBD1 (5 bases). CDR3 sequence (DNA): TGTGCCAGCAGCTCGGCGCAGGGTACTGCTACGCAGTATTTT. Its translation: CASSSAQGTATQYF.